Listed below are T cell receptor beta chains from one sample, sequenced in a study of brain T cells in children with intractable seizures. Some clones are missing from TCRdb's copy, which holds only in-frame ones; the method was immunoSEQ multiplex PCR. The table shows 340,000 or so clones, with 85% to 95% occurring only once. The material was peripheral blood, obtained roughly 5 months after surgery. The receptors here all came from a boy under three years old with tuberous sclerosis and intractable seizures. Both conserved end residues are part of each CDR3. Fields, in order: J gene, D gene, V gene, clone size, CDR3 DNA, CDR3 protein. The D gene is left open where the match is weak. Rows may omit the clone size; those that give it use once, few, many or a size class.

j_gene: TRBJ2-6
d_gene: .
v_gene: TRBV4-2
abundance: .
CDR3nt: TGTGCCAGCAGCCAAGCGGGAGTGTCCCTAGGACACCTTAGCTCTGGGGCCAACGTCCTGACTTTC
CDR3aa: CASSQAGVSLGHLSSGANVLTF

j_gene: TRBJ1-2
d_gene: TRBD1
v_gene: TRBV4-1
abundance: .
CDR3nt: TGCGCCAGCAGCCAACAGGACAGGGGAGGATACTATGGCTACACCTTC
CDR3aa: CASSQQDRGGYYGYTF

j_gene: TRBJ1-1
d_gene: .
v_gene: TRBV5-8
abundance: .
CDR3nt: TGTGCCAGCAGCTTCGGTCCTGAAGCTTTCTTT
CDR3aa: CASSFGPEAFF

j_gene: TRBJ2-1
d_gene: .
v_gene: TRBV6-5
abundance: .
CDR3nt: TGTGCCAGCAGTTTAGGTGGGAATGGATACAATGAGCAGTTCTTC
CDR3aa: CASSLGGNGYNEQFF

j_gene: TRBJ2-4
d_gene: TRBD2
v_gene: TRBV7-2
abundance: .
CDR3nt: TGTGCCAGCAGCTTGGGGGGACTAGCGGGAGCCAAAAACATTCAGTACTTC
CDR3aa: CASSLGGLAGAKNIQYF

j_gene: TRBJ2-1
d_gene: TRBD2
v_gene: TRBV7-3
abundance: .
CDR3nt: TGTGCCAGCAGCTCGGGACTAGCGGCTTACAATGAGCAGTTCTTC
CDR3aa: CASSSGLAAYNEQFF

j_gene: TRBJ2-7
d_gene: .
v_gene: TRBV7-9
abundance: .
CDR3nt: TGTGCCAGCAGCCGACGGGGGGCGGGTTACGAGCAGTACTTC
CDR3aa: CASSRRGAGYEQYF

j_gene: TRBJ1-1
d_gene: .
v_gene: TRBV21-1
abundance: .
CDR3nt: TGTGCCAGAGAACCCATCGCGGGGATCTCCACCACTAACACTGAAGCTTTCTTT
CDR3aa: CAREPIAGISTTNTEAFF

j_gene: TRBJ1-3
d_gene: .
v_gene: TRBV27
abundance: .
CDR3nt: TGTGCCAGCAGTTTACCTGGAAACACCATATATTTT
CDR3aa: CASSLPGNTIYF

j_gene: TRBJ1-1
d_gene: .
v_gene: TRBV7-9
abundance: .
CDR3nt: TGTGCCACCAACGACAAGGGCTTGAACACTGAAGCTTTCTTT
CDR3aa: CATNDKGLNTEAFF

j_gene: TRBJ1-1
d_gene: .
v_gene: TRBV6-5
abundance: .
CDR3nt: TGTGCCAGCAGTTACGGACTGCCCGCTGAAGCTTTCTTT
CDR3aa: CASSYGLPAEAFF

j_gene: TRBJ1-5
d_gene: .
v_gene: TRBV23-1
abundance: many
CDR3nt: TGCGCCAGCAGTCAATGGCACGCTTATAGCAATCAGCCCCAGCATTTT
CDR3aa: CASSQWHAYSNQPQHF

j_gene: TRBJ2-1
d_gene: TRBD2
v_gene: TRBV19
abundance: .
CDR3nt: TGTGCCAGTAGTATCGGGGGGAAGGCTGAGCAGTTCTTC
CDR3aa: CASSIGGKAEQFF

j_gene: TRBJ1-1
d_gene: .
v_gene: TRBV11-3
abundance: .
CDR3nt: TGTGCCAGCAGCTCCGGGACACCATACACTGAAGCTTTCTTT
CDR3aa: CASSSGTPYTEAFF

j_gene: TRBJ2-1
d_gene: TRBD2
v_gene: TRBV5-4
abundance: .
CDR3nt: TGTGCCAGCAAAGAGGGGGGGAGCGGGAGTATAAGCAATGAGCAGTTCTTC
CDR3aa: CASKEGGSGSISNEQFF

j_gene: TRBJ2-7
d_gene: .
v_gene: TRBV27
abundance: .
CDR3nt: TGTGCCAGCAGTCCCGGACTGAGCTCCTACGAGCAGTACTTC
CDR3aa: CASSPGLSSYEQYF

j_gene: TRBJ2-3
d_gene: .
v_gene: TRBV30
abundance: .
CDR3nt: TGTGCCACCGATTTCGGGACAAACACAGATACGCAGTATTTT
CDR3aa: CATDFGTNTDTQYF

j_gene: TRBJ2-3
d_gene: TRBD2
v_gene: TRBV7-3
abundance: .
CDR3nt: TGTGCCAGCAGCTTAACGGGGGGGAGCACAGATACGCAGTATTTT
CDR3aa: CASSLTGGSTDTQYF

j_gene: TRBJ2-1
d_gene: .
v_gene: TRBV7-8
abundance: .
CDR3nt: TGTGCCAGCAGCTTAGCCCCTAGCAGCGATGAGCAGTTCTTC
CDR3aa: CASSLAPSSDEQFF

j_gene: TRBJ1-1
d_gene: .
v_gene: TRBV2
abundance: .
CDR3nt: TGTGCCAGCAGTGCCTCCGCGGGAACTGAAGCTTTCTTT
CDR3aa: CASSASAGTEAFF

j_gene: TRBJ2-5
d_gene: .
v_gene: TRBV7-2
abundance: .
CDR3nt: TGTGCCAGCAGCCTCCGGGGCGATATCAGAGGGGAGACCCAGTACTTC
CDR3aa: CASSLRGDIRGETQYF

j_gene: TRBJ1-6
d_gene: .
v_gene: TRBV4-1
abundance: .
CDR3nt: TGCGCCAGCAGCCAACCCGGGGGGAACGCGGTCAATTCACCCCTCCACTTT
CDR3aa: CASSQPGGNAVNSPLHF

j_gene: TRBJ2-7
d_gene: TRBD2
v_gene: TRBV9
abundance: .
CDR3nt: TGTGCCAGCAGCGTAGAGGATAGCGGGATAAACGAGCAGTACTTC
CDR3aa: CASSVEDSGINEQYF

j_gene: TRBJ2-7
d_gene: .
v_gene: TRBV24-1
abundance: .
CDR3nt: TGTGCCACCGGGGAGTTCCACGAGCAGTACTTC
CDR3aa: CATGEFHEQYF

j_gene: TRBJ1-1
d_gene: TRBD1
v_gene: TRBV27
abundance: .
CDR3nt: TGTGCCAGCAGAACACGCGCCGGGACAGGTTCTGAAGCTTTCTTT
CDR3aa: CASRTRAGTGSEAFF

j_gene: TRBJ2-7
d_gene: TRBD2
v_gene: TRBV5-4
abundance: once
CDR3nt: TGTGCCAGCAGCTTGAGGGGACTAGCGGGAGTGTACGAGCAGTACTTC
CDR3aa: CASSLRGLAGVYEQYF

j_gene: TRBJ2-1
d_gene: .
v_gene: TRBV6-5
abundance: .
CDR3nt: TGTGCCAGCAGTTACTCGGAACTATTCGCCTACAATGAGCAGTTCTTC
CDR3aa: CASSYSELFAYNEQFF

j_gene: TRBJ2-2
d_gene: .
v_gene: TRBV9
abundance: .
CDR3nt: TGTGCCAGCAGCTGGGGCCGGGACGCCGGGGAGCTGTTTTTT
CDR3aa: CASSWGRDAGELFF

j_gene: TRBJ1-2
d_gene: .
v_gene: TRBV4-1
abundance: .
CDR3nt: TGCGCCAGCAGCCAGGGTCGACAGGTTTCATCCTATGGCTACACCTTC
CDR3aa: CASSQGRQVSSYGYTF

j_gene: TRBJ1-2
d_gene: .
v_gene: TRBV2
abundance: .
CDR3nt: TGTGCCAGCAGTCCCGGGGCAGGGCGAGGAATTGGCTACACCTTC
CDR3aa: CASSPGAGRGIGYTF

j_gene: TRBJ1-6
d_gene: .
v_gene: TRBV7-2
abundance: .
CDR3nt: TGTGCCAGCAGCTTAGAGTGGGATCGTCCAAATGATTCACCCCTCCACTTT
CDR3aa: CASSLEWDRPNDSPLHF

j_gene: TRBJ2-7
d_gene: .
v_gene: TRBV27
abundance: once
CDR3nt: TGTGCCAGCAGTTTCGGGGCTCCCTACGAGCAGTACTTC
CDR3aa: CASSFGAPYEQYF

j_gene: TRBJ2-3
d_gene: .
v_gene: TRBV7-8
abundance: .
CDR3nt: TGTGCCAGCAGCTTTTACGGGGGAGCGATGTTGACAGATACGCAGTATTTT
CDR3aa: CASSFYGGAMLTDTQYF

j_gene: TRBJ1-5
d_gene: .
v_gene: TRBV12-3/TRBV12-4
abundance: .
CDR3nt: TGTGCCAGCAGTTTACTAGGCAATCAGCCCCAGCATTTT
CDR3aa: CASSLLGNQPQHF

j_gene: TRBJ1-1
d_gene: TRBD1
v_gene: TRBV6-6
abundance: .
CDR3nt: TGTGCCAGCAGCTCCGTCGTAGGACAGGGCCCTGAAGCTTTCTTT
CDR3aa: CASSSVVGQGPEAFF

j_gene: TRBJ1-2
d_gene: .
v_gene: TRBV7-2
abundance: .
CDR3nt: TGTGCCAGCAGCTTAGTCTCAGGGGATGGCTACACCTTC
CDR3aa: CASSLVSGDGYTF

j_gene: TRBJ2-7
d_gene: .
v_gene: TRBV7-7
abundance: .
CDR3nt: TGTGCTAGCAGCTTAGCACAGGGCCCCCTCTACGAGCAGTACTTC
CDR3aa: CASSLAQGPLYEQYF

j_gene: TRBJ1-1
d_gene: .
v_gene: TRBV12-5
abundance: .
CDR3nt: TGTGCTAGTGGCCAACAGCTAGGAGACACTGAAGCTTTCTTT
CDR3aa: CASGQQLGDTEAFF

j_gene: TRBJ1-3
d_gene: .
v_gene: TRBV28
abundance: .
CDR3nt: TGTGCCAGCAGTTTATGGGGCTCTGGCAGGACTGGAAACACCATATATTTT
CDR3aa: CASSLWGSGRTGNTIYF

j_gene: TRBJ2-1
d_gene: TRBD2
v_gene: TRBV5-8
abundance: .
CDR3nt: TGTGCTGGGGGGGAGAGCTCCTACAATGAGCAGTTCTTC
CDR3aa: CAGGESSYNEQFF

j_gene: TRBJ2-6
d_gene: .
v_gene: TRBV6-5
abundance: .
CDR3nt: TGTGCCAGCAGTTACGGGGGTTCTGGGGCCAACGTCCTGACTTTC
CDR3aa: CASSYGGSGANVLTF

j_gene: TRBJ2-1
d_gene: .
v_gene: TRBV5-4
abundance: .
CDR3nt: TGTGCCAGCAGCTTGGCGTCCAGGAATGAGCAGTTCTTC
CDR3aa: CASSLASRNEQFF

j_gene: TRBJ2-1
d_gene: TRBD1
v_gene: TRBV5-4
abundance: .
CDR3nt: TGTGCCAGCAGCTTGGGGGACAGGGAGAGGGGTGAGCAGTTCTTC
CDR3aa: CASSLGDRERGEQFF

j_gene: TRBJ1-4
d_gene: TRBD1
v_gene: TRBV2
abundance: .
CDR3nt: TGTGCCAGCAGATCGGGACAGACTAATGAAAAACTGTTTTTT
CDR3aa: CASRSGQTNEKLFF

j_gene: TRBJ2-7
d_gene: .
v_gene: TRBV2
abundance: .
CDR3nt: TGTGCCAGCAGAGGAAAATACGAGCAGTACTTC
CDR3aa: CASRGKYEQYF

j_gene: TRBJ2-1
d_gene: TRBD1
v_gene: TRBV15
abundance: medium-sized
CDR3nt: TGTGCCACCAGCAGGGGGACAGGGGACAATGAGCAGTTCTTC
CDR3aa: CATSRGTGDNEQFF

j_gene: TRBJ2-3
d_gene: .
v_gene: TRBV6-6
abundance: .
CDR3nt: TGTGCCATCCGTAAAGCCCCAGATACGCAGTATTTT
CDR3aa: CAIRKAPDTQYF

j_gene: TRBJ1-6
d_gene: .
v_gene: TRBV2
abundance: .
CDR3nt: TGTGCCAGCAGTGAAAGCGCGTTTAATTCACCCCTCCACTTT
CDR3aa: CASSESAFNSPLHF

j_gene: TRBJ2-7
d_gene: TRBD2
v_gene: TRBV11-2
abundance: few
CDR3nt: TGTGCCAGCAGCACTTCCGGGACTAGCGGGATATCTGCCTACGAGCAGTACTTC
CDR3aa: CASSTSGTSGISAYEQYF

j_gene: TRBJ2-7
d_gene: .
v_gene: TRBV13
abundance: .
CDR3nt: TGTGCCAGCAGCACCATGGGGCGTACTAGCTACGAGCAGTACTTC
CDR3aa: CASSTMGRTSYEQYF

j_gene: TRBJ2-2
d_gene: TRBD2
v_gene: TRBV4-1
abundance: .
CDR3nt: TGCGCCAGCAGCCAAGATCAGGTACAGCGGGGGACAACCGGGGAGCTGTTTTTT
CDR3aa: CASSQDQVQRGTTGELFF

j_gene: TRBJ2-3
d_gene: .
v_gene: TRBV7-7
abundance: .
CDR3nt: TGTGCTAGCAGCTTGGGCCAGCGTAATACGCAGTATTTT
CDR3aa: CASSLGQRNTQYF

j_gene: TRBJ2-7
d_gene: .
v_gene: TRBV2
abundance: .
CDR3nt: TGTGCCAGCAGCACCGTTAACGAGCAGTACTTC
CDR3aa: CASSTVNEQYF

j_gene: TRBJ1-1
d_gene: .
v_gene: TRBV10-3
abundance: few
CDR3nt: TGTGCCATCAGTGAGCTCCGGGGCCAAGCTTTCTTT
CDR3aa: CAISELRGQAFF

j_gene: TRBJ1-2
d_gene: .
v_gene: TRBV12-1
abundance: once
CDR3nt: TGTGCCAGCGGCGGGCGGACAGGGGGCGCGGGTAACTATGGCTACACCTTC
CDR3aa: CASGGRTGGAGNYGYTF

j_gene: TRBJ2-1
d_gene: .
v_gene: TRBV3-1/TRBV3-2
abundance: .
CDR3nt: TGTGCCAGCAGCCGGCCCGGGTTCTTC
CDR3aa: CASSRPGFF

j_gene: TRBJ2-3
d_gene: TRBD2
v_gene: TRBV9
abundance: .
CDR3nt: TGTGCCAGCAGCATCCGGACTAGCGGTGATACGCAGTATTTT
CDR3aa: CASSIRTSGDTQYF

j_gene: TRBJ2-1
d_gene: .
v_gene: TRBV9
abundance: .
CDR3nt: TGTGCCAGCAGCCACATACCGGGTCGAAGATACAATGAGCAGTTCTTC
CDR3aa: CASSHIPGRRYNEQFF

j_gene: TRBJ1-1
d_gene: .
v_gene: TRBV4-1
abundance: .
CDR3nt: TGCGCCAGCAGCCAGGGGGTCGTGGACACTGAAGCTTTCTTT
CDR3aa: CASSQGVVDTEAFF

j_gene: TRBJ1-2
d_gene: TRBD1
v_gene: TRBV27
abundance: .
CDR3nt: TGTGCCAGCAGTTTATTTGGGACAGGGGCGAATAGTGACTATGGCTACACCTTC
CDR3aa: CASSLFGTGANSDYGYTF